These 21 T cell receptor beta chains were all obtained from the same sample, sequenced in a study of shared clonotypes between healthy human individuals. Cells designated naive CD8 were CD45RO-negative and were positively selected for CCR7, with terminally differentiated effector memory CD45RA+ cells excluded. Generated by immunoSEQ multiplex PCR, the TCRdb table keeps only in-frame clones and is missing some. The sample consists of some 800,000 clones, nearly 95% of them appearing once. Material: naive CD8+ T cells sorted from blood. The source of these receptors is a young man in good health.

The chain carries TRBV5-1 and TRBJ1-2, with 8 bases that match TRBD1. The CDR3 has 16 amino acids. V was pared by 3 bases and J by 2 bases, with 9 bases of the junction left unmatched. Germline lookup yields CDR1 SGHRS and CDR2 YFSETQ. The CDR3 DNA reads TGCGCCAGCAGCTCAACCCTGGACAGGGAAAACTATGGCTACACCTTC. As protein: CASSSTLDRENYGYTF.

The genes are TRBV7-6 and TRBJ1-1, with TRBD1 as a possible D gene (5 bases). CDR1 and CDR2 from the germline V gene are SGHVS and FNYEAQ. The CDR3 is made up of 17 amino acids. V lost 7 bases to trimming and J lost 1 base, with 22 bases between them. In DNA form, the CDR3 reads TGTGCCAGCACCTTGTCCTTGCGTGTAGGGGAGAACACTGAAGCTTTCTTT. This translates into CASTLSLRVGENTEAFF.

The V call is TRBV21-1, the J call TRBJ2-7; the table names TRBD1, a call not compared with the DNA. TRBV21-1 is described as a pseudogene. The CDR3 sequence is 13 residues long. This CDR3 reads CASSGDSSYEQYF. CDR3 nucleotides: TGTGCCAGCAGCGGAGACAGCTCCTACGAGCAGTACTTC.

The chain couples TRBV5-6 to TRBJ2-5; D might be TRBD1 (6 bases). The V gene lost 3 bases and the J gene lost 5 bases, with 17 bases spanning the gap. There are 15 residues in the CDR3. CDR1 is SGHDT, CDR2 YYEEEE, per germline. This CDR3 is CASSWTARLRETQYF. The CDR3 DNA sequence: TGTGCCAGCAGCTGGACAGCACGGTTGAGGGAGACCCAGTACTTC.

This sequence joins TRBV29-1 and TRBJ2-4; 9 positions agree with TRBD2. There are 13 residues in the CDR3. Germline CDR1 and CDR2: SQVTM and ANQGSEA. J lost 5 bases, V lost 4 bases, and 3 bases had no gene match. CDR3 residues: CSVGGLAENIQYF. Here the CDR3 DNA reads TGCAGCGTTGGGGGACTAGCAGAAAACATTCAGTACTTC.

This clone has just one count. The J gene is TRBJ2-5, the V gene TRBV28; the D is unclear. The CDR3 has 13 amino acids. Trimming took 6 bases from V and 4 from J, leaving 12 bases between them. Germline loops: CDR1 MDHEN, CDR2 SYDVKM. CDR3 sequence reads: CASRVGSPETQYF. The CDR3 bases are TGTGCCAGCAGAGTGGGGTCCCCAGAGACCCAGTACTTC.

The chain has TRBV9 and TRBJ2-7, with D perhaps assigned TRBD1 or TRBD2 (5 bases each). The V gene's germline CDR1 is SGDLS and CDR2 YYNGEE. Between the trimmed V and J ends, which lost 3 bases and 7 bases, there was a span of 29 bases. CDR3 length: 18 residues. The CDR3 protein is CASSAKSVGTRLGIEQYF. In DNA form, the CDR3 reads TGTGCCAGCAGCGCCAAGTCAGTCGGGACCCGCCTTGGGATAGAGCAGTACTTC. Full variable domain (remainder filled in from reference TRBV9 and TRBJ2-7): DSGVTQTPKHLITATGQRVTLRCSPRSGDLSVYWYQQSLDQGLQFLIQYYNGEERAKGNILERFSAQQFPDLHSELNLSSLELGDSALYFCASSAKSVGTRLGIEQYFGPGTRLTVT.

CDR3 bases: TGCAGTGCCAAAGTACCCAATGAGCAGTTCTTC. This translates into CSAKVPNEQFF. The V call is TRBV20-1, the J call TRBJ2-1; D uncertain. Germline V gene sequence: CDR1 DFQATT, CDR2 SNEGSKA (reference sequence). V was cut by 6 bases and J by 6 bases, with 9 bases left in between. The CDR3 totals 11 residues.

The chain employs TRBV9 and TRBJ1-1; D call uncertain. Germline loops: CDR1 SGDLS, CDR2 YYNGEE. V was trimmed by 2 bases and J by 6 bases, leaving 11 bases between them. There are 13 residues in the CDR3. The CDR3 nucleotides are TGTGCCAGCAGCGTCTCGTCGGGCCCTGAAGCTTTCTTT. Protein sequence: CASSVSSGPEAFF.

The chain uses TRBV5-1 and TRBJ2-5; the D gene is possibly TRBD1 (6 bases). Gene TRBJ2-7 matches the end of the DNA better, so the J call may be wrong. This CDR3 is 15 amino acids long. Germline V gene lookup returns CDR1 SGHRS and CDR2 YFSETQ. CDR3 in amino acids: CASSLSAQGVHEQYF. In nucleotides, the CDR3 is TGCGCCAGCAGCTTGTCCGCACAGGGCGTTCACGAGCAGTACTTC.

This clone was found once. The junction does not match germline at one end; this may be a read error. The chain links TRBV7-2 to TRBJ2-5; 13 bases agree with TRBD2. The CDR3 spans 14 residues. Germline lookup yields CDR1 SGHTA and CDR2 FQGNSA. The CDR3 protein is CASSPGLAGESQYF. The CDR3 DNA reads TGTGCCAGCAGCCCAGGACTAGCGGGAGAGTCCCAGTACTTC.

The gene calls are TRBV6-1 and TRBJ2-1; 8 bases fit TRBD2. V gave up 1 base and J gave up 7 bases; unmatched junction bases: 9. The CDR3 contains 16 residues. Germline V lookup: CDR1 MNHNS, CDR2 SASEGT. Here the CDR3 DNA reads TGTGCCAGCAGTGAAGAGCGGGAGCTCCTCTGGAATGAGCAGTTCTTC. It translates to CASSEERELLWNEQFF.

This rearrangement joins TRBV6-5 to TRBJ2-1; no firm D call. The V end lost 6 bases, the J end lost 7 bases, and 13 bases lay between the germline ends. CDR3 length: 13 amino acids. Germline assignment: CDR1 MNHEY and CDR2 SVGAGI. Here the CDR3 DNA reads TGTGCCAGCAGAGATTACCCGGGTAATGAGCAGTTCTTC. It codes for CASRDYPGNEQFF.

J is TRBJ2-2 and V is TRBV7-9; no firm D call. The CDR3 runs to 12 residues. In germline, CDR1 is SEHNR, CDR2 FQNEAQ (reference sequence). V dropped 3 bases and J dropped 3 bases, with 2 bases sitting between them. The CDR3 protein is CASSFHTGELFF. The CDR3 DNA is TGTGCCAGCAGCTTCCACACCGGGGAGCTGTTTTTT.

The J gene is TRBJ2-1, the V gene TRBV5-1, with D perhaps assigned TRBD1 or TRBD2 (6 bases each). The V and J ends lost 4 bases and 3 bases respectively, with 17 bases between them. The CDR3 has 16 amino acids. Germline values: CDR1 SGHRS, CDR2 YFSETQ. The DNA of the CDR3 is TGCGCCAGCAGCCTCGACGGGGGCCGTGTCTACAATGAGCAGTTCTTC. This codes for CASSLDGGRVYNEQFF.

V and J are TRBV25-1 and TRBJ1-2; possibly TRBD1 for D (5 bases). V lost 4 bases, J lost 2 bases, and 17 bases lay in between. The CDR3 is made up of 16 amino acids. Germline loops: CDR1 MGHDK, CDR2 SYGVNS. The DNA for the CDR3 is TGTGCCAGCAGTGGTGACAGCCATAACCTGAACTATGGCTACACCTTC. It encodes CASSGDSHNLNYGYTF.

The chain has TRBV2 and TRBJ2-7; 14 bases agree with TRBD2. The CDR3 runs 17 residues. In germline, CDR1 is SNHLY, CDR2 FYNNEI. V was clipped by 5 bases and J by 3 bases; unmatched bases: 9. The CDR3 region has the DNA TGTGCCAGCAGTCCGGGACTAGCGGGAGATCCCTACTACGAGCAGTACTTC. The encoded protein is CASSPGLAGDPYYEQYF.

This chain joins TRBV28 and TRBJ1-1; no reliable D call. The CDR3 loop spans 13 amino acids. The ends were cut back, 6 bases at V and 4 bases at J, with 12 bases in the middle. Germline V gives CDR1 MDHEN, CDR2 SYDVKM. The CDR3 sequence: CASSLDGVTEAFF. The DNA for the CDR3 is TGTGCCAGCAGCCTAGACGGCGTCACTGAAGCTTTCTTT.

This clone was recorded once. The V call is TRBV19, the J call TRBJ2-7; no clear D gene. Germline CDR1 LNHDA, CDR2 SQIVND (reference sequence). V dropped 4 bases and J dropped 3 bases, with 13 bases sitting between them. The CDR3 has 14 residues. The CDR3 nucleotides are TGTGCCAGTAGTACGCGTTATCCCCTCTACGAGCAGTACTTC. Translated, it gives CASSTRYPLYEQYF.

V is TRBV11-3 and J is TRBJ2-1; 13 nucleotides agree with TRBD2. Germline V CDR1 and CDR2: SGHNT, YENEEA. The junction had 9 bases not matched to a gene; V was cut back by 5 bases and J by 5 bases. The CDR3 totals 17 residues. The CDR3 loop reads CASSPRTSGSPHNEQFF. The CDR3 nucleotides read TGTGCCAGCAGCCCTCGGACTAGCGGGAGTCCACACAATGAGCAGTTCTTC.

The V gene is TRBV7-8, the J gene TRBJ2-5, with 15 bases matching TRBD2. V lost 2 bases to trimming and J lost 3 bases; unmatched junction nucleotides: 10. Germline assignment: CDR1 SGHVS and CDR2 FQNEAQ. This CDR3 spans 19 amino acids. The CDR3 reads CASSLTGLAGGNRKETQYF. DNA for the CDR3: TGTGCCAGCAGCTTAACCGGACTAGCGGGAGGGAATCGAAAAGAGACCCAGTACTTC. The entire variable domain, with the rest obtained from reference TRBV7-8 and TRBJ2-5, is as follows: GAGVSQSPRYKVAKRGQDVALRCDPISGHVSLFWYQQALGQGPEFLTYFQNEAQLDKSGLPSDRFFAERPEGSVSTLKIQRTQQEDSAVYLCASSLTGLAGGNRKETQYFGPGTRLLVL.